These 11 T cell receptor beta chains share one sample of origin, sequenced in a study of T cells expressing NK-cell markers. TCRdb re-called the 5' RACE reads and catalogs CDR3 proteins one per entry, DNA excluded. In total, the table holds about 460,000 distinct CDR3 sequences. The sequenced material came from blood T cells: a sorted CD56 or NKG2C T cell subset, CD4+ or CD8+ T cells, or bulk PBMC T cells (not recorded which). The receptors stem from a woman between 50 and 59 years old in good health.

The chain carries TRBV29-1 and TRBJ1-5. CDR1 and CDR2 (germline): SQVTM, ANQGSEA. The CDR3 is 15 amino acids. This chain's CDR3 is CSVGSGDNSNQPQHF.

This sequence joins TRBV2 and TRBJ2-2; TCRdb's assignment of TRBD1 cannot be checked, as there is no DNA. Germline V gene sequence: CDR1 SNHLY, CDR2 FYNNEI. This CDR3 comprises 15 residues. CDR3 residues: CASSSGRGLGGELFF.

The rearrangement joins TRBV5-1 to TRBJ1-2; the D gene TCRdb calls, TRBD1, cannot be checked with no DNA. The CDR3 runs to 13 residues. Germline assignment: CDR1 SGHRS and CDR2 YFSETQ. CDR3 sequence reads: CASSAGGGYGYTF.

V is TRBV5-1 and J is TRBJ1-4; TCRdb calls TRBD1, which cannot be checked without DNA. Germline CDR1 is SGHRS and CDR2 is YFSETQ. This CDR3 has 15 residues. CDR3 protein: CASSLAARGYEKLFF.

The chain recombines TRBV7-9 with TRBJ2-2. This CDR3 is 14 amino acids long. Germline V gene lookup returns CDR1 SEHNR and CDR2 FQNEAQ (reference sequence). The CDR3: CASSRDITTGELFF.

The V gene is TRBV5-1, the J gene TRBJ2-3. Germline lookup yields CDR1 SGHRS and CDR2 YFSETQ. The CDR3 covers 15 residues. CDR3 sequence: CASSLAAQGTDTQYF.

The chain combines TRBV7-2 with TRBJ2-3; TCRdb's assignment of TRBD1 cannot be checked, as there is no DNA. CDR3 length: 15 amino acids. Germline V gene data show CDR1 as SGHTA and CDR2 as FQGNSA. The CDR3 loop reads CASSLMGDHSDTQYF.

The chain uses TRBV4-1 and TRBJ2-2; as DNA is missing, the TRBD2 call by TCRdb cannot be tested. The CDR3 is 17 amino acids. Per the germline V gene, CDR1 is MGHRA and CDR2 is YSYEKL. The CDR3 spells CASSPALAGVITGELFF.

This chain uses TRBV5-6 with TRBJ2-1. Germline values: CDR1 SGHDT, CDR2 YYEEEE. The CDR3 extends over 13 amino acids. CDR3 loop: CASSPRWLDEQFF. Supplemented by reference TRBV5-6 and TRBJ2-1, the full variable domain reads DAGVTQSPTHLIKTRGQQVTLRCSPKSGHDTVSWYQQALGQGPQFIFQYYEEEERQRGNFPDRFSGHQFPNYSSELNVNALLLGDSALYLCASSPRWLDEQFFGPGTRLTVL.

This chain uses TRBV5-1 with TRBJ1-1. This CDR3 has 13 amino acids. Germline values: CDR1 SGHRS, CDR2 YFSETQ. CDR3 region: CASSLGRGWEAFF.

The rearrangement links TRBV4-2 to TRBJ2-3; the TRBD1 assignment by TCRdb is unverifiable without DNA. The CDR3 covers 16 residues. CDR1 is LGHNA, CDR2 YNFKEQ, per germline. CDR3 amino acids: CASSSRRQQGPGTQYF.